This T cell receptor beta chain was sequenced during a study of technical replicates of blood from four donors. CDR3 size: 15 residues. Germline trimming cut 3 bases from V and 1 base from J; bases unmatched to any gene: 6. In germline, CDR1 is SGHDT, CDR2 YYEEEE. Generated by immunoSEQ multiplex PCR, the TCRdb table keeps only in-frame clones and is missing some. The data show some 80,000 clones, with about 94% seen just once and under 0.4% held by the top ten. Material for sequencing was T cells isolated from PBMCs. The receptor's source is a human donor in good health. The rearrangement links TRBV5-6 to TRBJ2-5, with 7 bases matching TRBD1. The CDR3 here is CASSSRQGTQETQYF. The CDR3 DNA follows: TGTGCCAGCAGCTCACGACAGGGTACCCAAGAGACCCAGTACTTC.